This paragraph reports one TCR beta chain. No antigen is known for it. The data stem from a study of cytomegalovirus exposure and HLA in healthy donors. Findings and limits, study-wide: Researchers catalogued over 150 TCR beta chains as cytomegalovirus-associated.

The PCR employed 60 Vbeta primers together with 13 Jbeta primers. The repertoire was sequenced with immunoSEQ multiplex PCR; TCRdb's copy has only in-frame clones and lacks some. The table includes tens of thousands of clones, 75% to 80% detected once. Sample: PBMCs. This TCR was recovered from a man aged 30-40 years in good health and CMV-seronegative.

The CDR3 DNA sequence: TGTGCCAGCAGCTTGGAAAGGCTTGACAAGAACACTGAAGCTTTCTTT. Encoded protein: CASSLERLDKNTEAFF. The chain joins TRBV5-4 to TRBJ1-1; D remains ambiguous. V lost 0 bases, J lost 1 base, and 13 bases lay in between. The CDR3 has 16 residues. The V gene's germline CDR1 is SGHNT and CDR2 YYREEE (reference sequence).